This T cell receptor (beta chain) came from a study of blood T cells in healthy people across ages (dated by TCRdb to the mid-2010s). Turning to the overall study: In model experiments, template switching captured roughly one uniquely barcoded TCR beta cDNA molecule for every two T cells. Age-related changes in TCR beta repertoire diversity were measured in the study by deep sequencing normalized with unique cDNA molecular identifiers. The donors were divided into four age groups: young (average around 16 years), middle-aged (approximately 42), aged (62) and long-lived (about 84). To avoid experimental bias, donors of different ages were distributed randomly across sequencing lanes. The study analyzed two additional independent replicas of 1 million unique cDNA reads from the same blood draw for two donors, one aged 18 to 29 and one aged 80 or older.

Study-wide conclusions, independent of this receptor: Because the CMV infection status of the donors was unknown, age-related changes in expanded clonotypes may potentially have been confounded. Compared with the aged group, the long-lived group had more naive CD4+ T cells, fewer expanded clones and increased TCR diversity, a pattern suggesting age selection. Observed TCR beta diversity correlated strongly with the percentage of naive T cells measured by flow cytometry. Conclusive comparison of naive and antigen-experienced compartments was prevented by the profiling of bulk unsorted PBMCs. Total diversity estimates from one million sequenced T cells were considered lower bounds and underestimates. Observed TCR beta diversity per million T cells fell roughly linearly with age, and a significant reduction was already apparent by age around 40.

The approximately 41 donors, aged about 6 to 100 years, were systemically healthy Caucasian individuals from Russia. Each donor gave 8 to 10 milliliters of peripheral blood, drawn into EDTA-treated Vacutainer tubes. PBMCs were isolated by Ficoll-Paque density-gradient centrifugation, with at least 7 million obtained per sample. Total RNA was extracted from PBMCs with Trizol reagent, with at least 6 micrograms obtained per sample. For every donor, an aliquot of PBMCs went through flow cytometry to measure the percentages of naive CD45RAhigh/CD27high T cells. On this clonotype itself: Its binding antigen is unknown. No qualities accompany the bases; no much larger clone lies one base away.

The library was prepared using 5' RACE. TCRdb shows the sequencer as Illumina HiSeq 2500. A second PCR of 7 to 11 cycles was run with a J-beta primer mix and a sample-barcoded 5' primer. Each TCR beta cDNA molecule received a unique molecular identifier from a template-switch 5' adaptor carrying 12 random nucleotides. Each sample yielded at least 2.5 million CDR3-containing paired-end reads. The Mint cDNA synthesis kit, primed by a TRBC-specific oligonucleotide, was used to synthesize first-strand cDNA from all RNA. All cDNA was treated with uracil-DNA glycosylase and then went through a first 18-cycle PCR with the universal primers M1SS and BC2_uni_R. The original pipeline was this. For normalization, 1 million high-quality reads, each with a distinct molecular identifier, were randomly selected from each sample. Reads with shared molecular identifiers were discarded instead of being binned into consensus sequences. CDR3 identification, clonotype clustering and error correction used MiTCR with a Q25 quality threshold and the strictest error-elimination algorithm. Lower-bound total TCR beta diversity was estimated with a nonparametric unseen species model using Euler transformation. The public reads were run again by TCRdb, first through fastp at Q25 and then through MiXCR, and only productive beta chains were kept. All rows with the same CDR3 protein become a single entry with the most common DNA and genes. These V and J calls derive from TCRdb rather than the authors' analysis. The sample table contains 700,000 to 1,000,000 distinct CDR3 sequences; only one count was recorded for 44% of them. The ten top clones hold around 18% of the sample.

The TCR comes from a man aged 60 to 69 in good health. The sequencing sample was made of blood.

The CDR3 region reads CASVPPLAGLKPNEQFF. DNA sequence: TGTGCTAGTGTGCCGCCACTAGCGGGGCTTAAGCCCAATGAGCAGTTCTTC. This sequence uses TRBV12-5 and TRBJ2-1; 10 of the junction bases match TRBD2. Ends trimmed: V by 7 bases, J by 6 bases; bases unmatched to a gene: 15. The CDR3 numbers 17 residues from cysteine through phenylalanine. Solely the CDR3 DNA is kept, with 51 bases framed from the first base. The CDR1 and CDR2 encoded by the germline V gene are LGHNT and FRNRAP.